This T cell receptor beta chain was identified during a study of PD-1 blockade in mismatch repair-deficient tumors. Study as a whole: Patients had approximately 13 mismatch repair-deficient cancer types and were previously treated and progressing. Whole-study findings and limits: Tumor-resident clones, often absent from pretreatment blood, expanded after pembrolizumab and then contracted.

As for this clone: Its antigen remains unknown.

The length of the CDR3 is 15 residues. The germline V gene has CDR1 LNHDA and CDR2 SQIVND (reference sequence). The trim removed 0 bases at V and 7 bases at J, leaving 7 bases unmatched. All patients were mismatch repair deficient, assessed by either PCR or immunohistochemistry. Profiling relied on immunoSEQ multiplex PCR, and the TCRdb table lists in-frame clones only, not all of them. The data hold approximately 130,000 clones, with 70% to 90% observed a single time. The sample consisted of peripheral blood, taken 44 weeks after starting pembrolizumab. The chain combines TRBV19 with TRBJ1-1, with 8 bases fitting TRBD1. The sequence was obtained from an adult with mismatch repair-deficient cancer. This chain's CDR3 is CASSIDSGTGLEAFF. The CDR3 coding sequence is TGTGCCAGTAGTATAGACTCCGGGACAGGCCTTGAAGCTTTCTTT.